A selection of T cell receptor beta chains follows, all from one sample in a study of T-cell reconstitution after alpha-beta-depleted transplantation in children. One entry per CDR3 protein, called by TCRdb with MiXCR from the PCR reads. The data show 95,000 to 120,000 distinct CDR3 sequences, 6.4% seen once. Source: PBMCs, mostly from graft donor cells, taken 360 days after TCRalphabeta/CD19-depleted stem cell transplant. These TCRs come from a male patient under 10 years old who had a stem cell transplant for acute lymphoblastic leukemia, so the T cells may come from the graft donor. CDR3s include the opening cysteine and the closing phenylalanine or tryptophan. The D gene is left open where the match is weak.

V: TRBV7-9
J: TRBJ2-7
D: TRBD1
CDR3: CASSFPTGTGVEQYF

V: TRBV14
J: TRBJ1-1
D: -
CDR3: CASSQDWGVGTEAFF

V: TRBV6-5
J: TRBJ2-5
D: TRBD1
CDR3: CASSYSDRGETQYF

V: TRBV3-1
J: TRBJ2-5
D: -
CDR3: CASSQDLRGRETQYF

V: TRBV6-5
J: TRBJ1-1
D: TRBD1
CDR3: CASSYSGQVNTEAFF

V: TRBV6-1
J: TRBJ2-5
D: TRBD2
CDR3: CASKIIAGRKETQYF

V: TRBV2
J: TRBJ1-4
D: -
CDR3: CASSEGAGTNQKLFF

V: TRBV10-3
J: TRBJ2-4
D: -
CDR3: CAIRDTKDIQYF

V: TRBV18
J: TRBJ1-6
D: -
CDR3: CASSPTGYNSPLHF

V: TRBV7-9
J: TRBJ2-5
D: TRBD2
CDR3: CASSPAVTSGAQYF

V: TRBV5-1
J: TRBJ1-2
D: -
CDR3: CASSLGQKYGYTF

V: TRBV7-9
J: TRBJ1-2
D: -
CDR3: CASSPGGGSGYTF

V: TRBV7-9
J: TRBJ2-5
D: TRBD2
CDR3: CASRGPRLAGEETQYF

V: TRBV4-2
J: TRBJ1-5
D: -
CDR3: CASSQDTRRTSQPQHF

V: TRBV10-1
J: TRBJ2-5
D: TRBD1
CDR3: CASSESGTGGETQYF

V: TRBV4-3
J: TRBJ2-3
D: TRBD2
CDR3: CASSQDRLAGGTDTQYF

V: TRBV5-4
J: TRBJ2-3
D: -
CDR3: CASSPDRGTGRTQYF

V: TRBV7-9
J: TRBJ1-1
D: -
CDR3: CASSLEGEGGNTEAFF

V: TRBV13
J: TRBJ2-7
D: TRBD1
CDR3: CASSSANRDRPYEQYF

V: TRBV28
J: TRBJ1-1
D: -
CDR3: CASSLYHRVVTEAFF

V: TRBV7-2
J: TRBJ1-2
D: -
CDR3: CASSLWGRDGYTF

V: TRBV19
J: TRBJ2-3
D: -
CDR3: CASRGPAFTDTQYF

V: TRBV12-3/TRBV12-4
J: TRBJ1-1
D: -
CDR3: CASSLGRTEAFF

V: TRBV7-2
J: TRBJ1-1
D: -
CDR3: CASSPGGPNTEAFF

V: TRBV29-1
J: TRBJ1-2
D: -
CDR3: CSVEDPTYGYTF

V: TRBV2
J: TRBJ2-7
D: TRBD1
CDR3: CASSAPGQGKEQYF

V: TRBV28
J: TRBJ2-3
D: -
CDR3: CASSLGGLADTQYF

V: TRBV27
J: TRBJ1-5
D: -
CDR3: CASLRGNSNQPQHF

V: TRBV11-2
J: TRBJ1-4
D: -
CDR3: CASSLPGYFNEKLFF

V: TRBV6-2/TRBV6-3
J: TRBJ1-2
D: -
CDR3: CASRGLSEDGSYGYTF

V: TRBV10-2
J: TRBJ2-7
D: -
CDR3: CASSGASYEQYF

V: TRBV7-9
J: TRBJ2-7
D: TRBD2
CDR3: CASSLPRTSGAYEQYF

V: TRBV5-1
J: TRBJ2-2
D: -
CDR3: CASSGEGGRSGELFF

V: TRBV6-2/TRBV6-3
J: TRBJ2-7
D: -
CDR3: CASSPSTFYSYEQYF

V: TRBV7-9
J: TRBJ1-1
D: -
CDR3: CASSRTGKGVGEAFF

V: TRBV6-4
J: TRBJ1-6
D: -
CDR3: CASSLPGLRNSPLHF

V: TRBV7-9
J: TRBJ2-7
D: -
CDR3: CASSLDRDEQYF

V: TRBV6-1
J: TRBJ2-7
D: TRBD1
CDR3: CASSLPGQGNYEQYF

V: TRBV9
J: TRBJ2-3
D: -
CDR3: CASSGGVGTDTQYF

V: TRBV5-1
J: TRBJ2-7
D: -
CDR3: CASSLSAVPRGQYF

V: TRBV7-2
J: TRBJ2-7
D: TRBD1
CDR3: CASSLGTGAPSYEQYF

V: TRBV12-3/TRBV12-4
J: TRBJ1-2
D: TRBD1
CDR3: CASSGQGKNYGYTF

V: TRBV10-3
J: TRBJ2-1
D: -
CDR3: CAIRLASYNEQFF

V: TRBV25-1
J: TRBJ1-1
D: TRBD1
CDR3: CASSGARDRGQNTEAFF

V: TRBV7-9
J: TRBJ2-6
D: -
CDR3: CASSLGLEYSGANVLTF

V: TRBV9
J: TRBJ2-1
D: TRBD1
CDR3: CASSVGGGAHSEQFF

V: TRBV9
J: TRBJ1-1
D: -
CDR3: CASSVVRGGNTEAFF

V: TRBV25-1
J: TRBJ2-7
D: -
CDR3: CASSEWGKSSYEQYF

V: TRBV7-2
J: TRBJ2-7
D: TRBD2
CDR3: CASSLGLAYEQYF